This T cell receptor (beta chain) was retrieved from a study of brain T cells in children with intractable seizures (dated by TCRdb to 2020 to 2023). Regarding the complete study: Resected brain tissue from fewer than 60 pediatric epilepsy surgery cases was initially screened for immune gene transcripts with a NanoString immunology panel. Among the approximately 12 selected surgery cases, eight also had pre-surgery blood sequenced, leaving four with brain tissue only. Results and caveats for the whole study, not just this receptor: Viral specificity was inferred solely from CDR3 sequence similarity, and the HCMV serostatus of the patients was not known. Sequencing depth differed between pre- and post-surgery blood, so clones missing from the pre-surgery sample may reflect undersampling.

Notes on this clone: Its antigen is currently not known. Base qualities are not provided; no much larger clone lies one nucleotide away.

Reading the label with the study, this specimen's time point is: resected brain tissue, or blood drawn just prior to surgery. The surgery cases with the highest brain T cell transcript signatures were chosen for TCR beta chain sequencing of brain tissue, and also of blood when blood was available. Before surgery, the patients had been given at least one anti-epileptic drug. TCR-sequenced patients were children with drug-resistant epilepsy due to tuberous sclerosis complex, focal cortical dysplasia, Rasmussen encephalitis or hemimegalencephaly. Blood samples were drawn just before the epilepsy surgery. Bulk genomic DNA was isolated from unsorted brain tissue and whole blood using the Monarch genomic DNA purification kit. The immunoSEQ assay was used to generate TCR beta chain sequences from genomic DNA. From the authors' description of their analysis: Any CDR3 sequence that did not begin with the conserved framework cysteine at position 104 was removed by hand. To get clonality, the normalized Shannon's Diversity Index was subtracted from one, giving values from 0 (maximal diversity) to 1 (oligoclonal). Differences in the frequency of the same CDR3 between samples, such as brain versus blood, were assessed with chi-squared comparison-of-proportions tests. Public clonotypes were identified by searching immuneACCESS, and similarity to known antiviral clonotypes was assessed with the VDJdb browser. TCRdb mirrors the immuneACCESS table, restricted to in-frame sequences. Some clones are absent from its copies; in checked studies, under half trace to an unresolved V gene, and the reason for the others is unknown. Clone size and the V and J calls come from that table; the DNA yielded D and trimming. In this sample the table shows roughly 80,000 clones, under 95% of which occur a single time. The ten largest clones represent approximately 24% of the sample.

V is pared back by 5 bases and J by 3 bases, with 14 bases lying between the germline termini. CDR3 length: 15 amino acids, cysteine to phenylalanine. Only the CDR3 DNA is retained, 45 bases long and in frame from the first base. CDR1 and CDR2 (SGHNT, YENEEA) derive from the germline V gene. The sequence links TRBV11-3 to TRBJ2-1; the best D guess is TRBD2, with 5 bases matching. The source is a girl aged 2 to 9 with Rasmussen encephalitis and intractable seizures. The sequenced sample was peripheral blood, obtained at surgery. The CDR3 has the sequence CASSPLPAVYNEQFF. The DNA is TGTGCCAGCAGCCCCTTGCCAGCGGTCTACAATGAGCAGTTCTTC.